This T cell receptor beta chain is from a study of cytomegalovirus exposure and HLA in healthy donors. For this clone: The antigen is not known.

General study points: Earlier analysis found most TCR beta V segments productive about 87% or about 30% of the time. High specificity and sensitivity for cytomegalovirus status were reported for the classifier. Follow-up analysis seemed to connect common viral pathogens with several of the most significant clusters identified.

Vbeta (60) and Jbeta (13) primers were used in the PCR. Produced via immunoSEQ multiplex PCR; TCRdb's table is partial and in-frame only. The data show some 98,000 clones, about 81% seen once. The junction had 8 bases not matched to a gene; V was cut back by 7 bases and J by 3 bases. Germline loops: CDR1 LNHDA, CDR2 SQIVND (reference sequence). The CDR3 is 15 residues long. The origin of this receptor is a man aged 40-49 years in good health and CMV-seronegative. The J gene is TRBJ1-2, the V gene TRBV19; the match to TRBD1 covers 10 bases. Sequences were obtained from PBMCs. This CDR3 reads CASTRSTGGHYGYTF. CDR3 in DNA: TGTGCCAGTACCCGATCGACAGGGGGCCACTATGGCTACACCTTC.